The 5 T cell receptor beta chains presented below share a single source sample, sequenced in a study of CD8+ T cells in alopecia areata. Described treatment: oral pan-JAK inhibitor, 5-10 mg twice daily. Extracted RNA was reverse transcribed, and the resulting cDNA served as sequencing template. The method was immunoSEQ multiplex PCR; TCRdb's version includes in-frame clones alone and lacks a portion of them. The repertoire consists of about 180,000 clones, with 40% to 55% occurring once and the leading ten covering around 9.1%. Sequencing used CD8+ T cells sorted from blood, obtained at week 52, from a patient treated with tofacitinib. Every receptor here comes from a human donor with alopecia areata.

This clone was counted between two and nine times. The V and J genes are TRBV5-6 and TRBJ2-3, with 12 bases lining up with TRBD2. The CDR3 consists of 14 residues. Germline V gene data show CDR1 as SGHDT and CDR2 as YYEEEE. With V trimmed by 4 bases and J by 6 bases, 3 bases remained unmatched. The CDR3 spells CASSRGLAGDTQYF. Written as DNA, the CDR3 is TGTGCCAGCAGCCGCGGACTAGCGGGGGATACGCAGTATTTT.

Only one count was recorded for this clone. Other DNA sequences from this sample encode an identical CDR3 as well. V gene TRBV4-1 combines with J gene TRBJ1-1, with TRBD1 matching 7 bases. Germline V CDR1 and CDR2: MGHRA, YSYEKL. The CDR3 spans 14 residues. The V gene end was trimmed by 1 base and the J gene end by 2 bases; junction bases not matched to a gene: 1. The CDR3: CASSQGQGNTEAFF. CDR3 nucleotides: TGCGCCAGCAGCCAAGGACAGGGTAACACTGAAGCTTTCTTT.

The chain's CDR3 is CASSQEPGQYNSPLHF. CDR3 DNA: TGCGCCAGCAGCCAAGAGCCGGGACAGTATAATTCACCCCTCCACTTT. V and J are TRBV4-3 and TRBJ1-6, with TRBD1 matching 7 bases. The J segment lost 4 bases and the V segment lost 0 bases, leaving 3 bases of the junction unmatched. The CDR3 has 16 residues. In germline, CDR1 is LGHNA, CDR2 YSLEER.

About this clone: A much larger clone sits a single nucleotide away, making a read error possible. The chain carries TRBV19 and TRBJ1-5; D uncertain. The CDR3 runs to 14 residues. V was trimmed by 3 bases and J by 0 bases, leaving 6 bases between them. CDR1 is LNHDA, CDR2 SQIVND, per germline (reference sequence). CDR3: CASSIRNSNQPQHF. CDR3 in DNA: TGTGCCAGTAGTATCCGGAATAGCAATCAGCCCCAGCATTTT.

This clone was seen only a few times. The gene calls are TRBV13 and TRBJ1-5, with D unclear. This CDR3 spans 13 amino acids. V was cut by 3 bases and J by 5 bases, with 8 bases left in between. The V gene's germline CDR1 is PRHDT and CDR2 FYEKMQ (reference sequence). CDR3 nucleotide sequence: TGTGCCAGCAGCTTTTCCTCGGATCAGCCCCAGCATTTT. Translated: CASSFSSDQPQHF.